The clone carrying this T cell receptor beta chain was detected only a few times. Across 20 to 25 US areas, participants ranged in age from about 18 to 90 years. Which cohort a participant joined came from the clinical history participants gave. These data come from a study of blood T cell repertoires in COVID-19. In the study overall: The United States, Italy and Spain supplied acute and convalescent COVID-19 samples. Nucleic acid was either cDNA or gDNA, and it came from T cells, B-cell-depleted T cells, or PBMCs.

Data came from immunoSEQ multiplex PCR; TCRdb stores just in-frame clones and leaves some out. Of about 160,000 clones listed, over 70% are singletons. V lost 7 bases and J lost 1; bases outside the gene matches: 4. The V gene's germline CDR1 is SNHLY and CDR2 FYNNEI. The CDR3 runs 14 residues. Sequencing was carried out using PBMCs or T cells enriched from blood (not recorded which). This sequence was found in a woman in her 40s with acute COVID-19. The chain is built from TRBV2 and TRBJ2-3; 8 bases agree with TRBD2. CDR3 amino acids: CASKREQGTDTQYF. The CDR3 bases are TGTGCCAGCAAGCGGGAGCAGGGCACAGATACGCAGTATTTT.